Presented here are 26 T cell receptor beta chains from one specimen sequenced in a study of cytomegalovirus exposure and HLA in healthy donors. Amplification used 60 Vbeta primers and 13 Jbeta primers. Here immunoSEQ multiplex PCR was the method, and the copy in TCRdb shows in-frame clones only, minus some. The table has 150,000 or so clones, around three quarters seen once. Specimen: PBMCs. These receptors originate from a male donor in good health and CMV-seronegative.

The chain recombines TRBV5-6 with TRBJ1-1, with TRBD1 matching 12 bases. The CDR3 loop spans 14 amino acids. J gave up 11 bases and V 4 bases, and 9 bases lay outside the gene matches. CDR1 is SGHDT and CDR2 is YYEEEE in the germline V gene. CDR3 coding DNA: TGTGCCAGCAGCGTACCGGGACAGGGGGCCCGGGCTTTCTTT. This encodes CASSVPGQGARAFF. The whole variable domain, remainder taken from reference TRBV5-6 and TRBJ1-1, is DAGVTQSPTHLIKTRGQQVTLRCSPKSGHDTVSWYQQALGQGPQFIFQYYEEEERQRGNFPDRFSGHQFPNYSSELNVNALLLGDSALYLCASSVPGQGARAFFGQGTRLTVV.

The J gene is TRBJ2-7, the V gene TRBV19; 8 nucleotides agree with TRBD2. V gave up 6 bases and J gave up 7 bases; unmatched junction bases: 14. Germline-derived CDR1 and CDR2 are LNHDA and SQIVND (reference sequence). The CDR3 totals 15 residues. The DNA for the CDR3 is TGTGCCAGTAGCCTGCCGGGGAGCGGGAGTGGGGAGCAGTACTTC. Translation gives CASSLPGSGSGEQYF.

V usage is TRBV27 and J usage is TRBJ2-1; D may be TRBD1 (6 bases). Germline V gene data show CDR1 as MNHEY and CDR2 as SMNVEV (reference sequence). V dropped 2 bases and J dropped 4 bases, with 9 bases sitting between them. This CDR3 has 14 residues. CDR3 region: CASSLQGSYNEQFF. The CDR3 bases are TGTGCCAGCAGTTTACAGGGGTCATACAATGAGCAGTTCTTC.

This clone was found a few times. The genes are TRBV19 and TRBJ1-2, with 7 positions matching TRBD1. J gave up 5 bases and V 6 bases, and 12 bases lay outside the gene matches. Germline CDR1 LNHDA, CDR2 SQIVND (reference sequence). This CDR3 is built from 15 residues. The CDR3 loop reads CASSLRQGPWYGYTF. The CDR3 DNA reads as TGTGCCAGTAGCCTTCGACAGGGACCATGGTATGGCTACACCTTC.

This clone showed up just once. V and J are TRBV6-5 and TRBJ2-3, with D perhaps matching TRBD1 (5 bases). The V and J ends lost 6 bases and 11 bases respectively, with 15 bases between them. This CDR3 has 12 residues. Germline V gene data show CDR1 as MNHEY and CDR2 as SVGAGI. CDR3 loop: CASRGHSGWQYF. The CDR3 nucleotides read TGTGCCAGCAGAGGACACTCCGGGTGGCAGTATTTT.

This chain uses TRBV6-5 with TRBJ1-5; a weak D match, TRBD1 (5 bases). Looked up from germline, CDR1 is MNHEY and CDR2 is SVGAGI. The V end was cut by 6 bases, the J end by 4 bases, with 16 bases between. CDR3 length: 15 residues. The CDR3 DNA is TGTGCCAGCAGGATCGACAGAAACGGTAATCAGCCCCAGCATTTT. Residues: CASRIDRNGNQPQHF.

This clone has a single count. The chain is built from TRBV2 and TRBJ2-1, with a tentative D call TRBD1 (5 bases). Trimming pared 4 bases from V and 4 bases from J, leaving 8 bases between. CDR3 length: 13 amino acids. Germline V gene data show CDR1 as SNHLY and CDR2 as FYNNEI. CDR3 coding DNA: TGTGCCAGCAGTGTACAGGAATACAATGAGCAGTTCTTC. Encoded protein: CASSVQEYNEQFF.

V is TRBV19 and J is TRBJ1-4; the match to TRBD1 covers 8 bases. This CDR3 has 17 residues. Germline V CDR1 and CDR2: LNHDA, SQIVND (reference sequence). V lost 3 bases to trimming and J lost 0 bases; unmatched junction nucleotides: 6. CDR3 nucleotide sequence: TGTGCCAGTAGTATCCGGACAGGGCCTTCAACTAATGAAAAACTGTTTTTT. This gives the protein CASSIRTGPSTNEKLFF.

The chain uses TRBV6-5 and TRBJ2-7; 7 nucleotides align to TRBD2. This CDR3 region has 14 residues. Germline V gene data show CDR1 as MNHEY and CDR2 as SVGAGI. V trimming: 4 bases; J trimming: 1 base; junction bases outside the gene matches: 4. Written as DNA, the CDR3 is TGTGCCAGCAGTTCTTTCGGGGGGTCCTACGAGCAGTACTTC. Residues: CASSSFGGSYEQYF.

The chain combines TRBV20-1 with TRBJ2-3, with unresolved D. Germline CDR1 and CDR2: DFQATT and SNEGSKA (reference sequence). The CDR3 consists of 11 residues. Trimming took off 5 bases at V and 4 bases at J, with 7 bases between the two ends. The CDR3 protein is CSAPFPDTQYF. The CDR3 DNA is TGCAGTGCTCCCTTCCCAGATACGCAGTATTTT.

The chain employs TRBV9 and TRBJ2-7; 10 bases align to TRBD1. The CDR3 has 15 residues. Trimming at V came to 4 bases and at J to 3 bases, leaving 7 bases not matched to a gene. Per germline, CDR1 SGDLS and CDR2 YYNGEE. For the CDR3, the DNA is TGTGCCAGCAGCCCCCGACAGGGGGCGCACTACGAGCAGTACTTC. This sequence encodes CASSPRQGAHYEQYF.

This rearrangement joins TRBV5-1 to TRBJ2-3; 7 bases are shared with TRBD2. The germline V gene encodes CDR1 SGHRS and CDR2 YFSETQ. This CDR3 has 15 amino acids. V lost 5 bases to trimming and J lost 2 bases; unmatched junction nucleotides: 8. The CDR3 reads CASSSTSASTDTQYF. In nucleotides, the CDR3 is TGCGCCAGCAGTTCTACTAGCGCCTCCACAGATACGCAGTATTTT.

The V call is TRBV7-6, the J call TRBJ2-7; TRBD1 might be the D (7 bases). Trimming removed 6 bases at V and 0 bases at J, with 15 bases between. Germline V gene lookup returns CDR1 SGHVS and CDR2 FNYEAQ. The CDR3 spans 15 residues. The CDR3 spells CASRGGGTVSYEQYF. The CDR3 DNA is TGTGCCAGCAGGGGGGGCGGGACAGTCTCCTACGAGCAGTACTTC.

The chain links TRBV2 to TRBJ2-3; 9 positions match TRBD1. The V gene end was trimmed by 6 bases and the J gene end by 4 bases; junction bases not matched to a gene: 8. CDR1 and CDR2 (germline): SNHLY, FYNNEI. This CDR3 comprises 15 residues. CDR3 bases: TGTGCCAGCAGCCCCGGGACAGGGCTCGCAGATACGCAGTATTTT. Translating gives CASSPGTGLADTQYF.

The genes are TRBV7-9 and TRBJ2-5, with TRBD2 as a possible D gene (7 bases). From germline, CDR1 is SEHNR and CDR2 FQNEAQ (reference sequence). The germline V and J ends were trimmed by 8 bases and 5 bases, with 12 bases remaining between them. The CDR3 totals 12 residues. This CDR3 is CASPEGGETQYF. In DNA form, the CDR3 reads TGTGCCAGCCCTGAGGGGGGGGAGACCCAGTACTTC.

As DNA, the CDR3 is TGTGCCAGTAGTATCGGGGACAGGGGATTTCAAGCTTTCTTT. Residues: CASSIGDRGFQAFF. This chain uses TRBV19 with TRBJ1-1; 10 positions match TRBD1. Germline CDR1 and CDR2: LNHDA and SQIVND (reference sequence). The CDR3 extends over 14 amino acids. After removal of 3 bases from V and 9 bases from J, the junction contained 7 bases not matched to a gene.

This clone appeared a single time. This chain joins TRBV28 and TRBJ2-2; D is possibly TRBD1 (6 bases). V gave up 6 bases and J gave up 8 bases, with 16 bases separating them. The germline V gene encodes CDR1 MDHEN and CDR2 SYDVKM. The CDR3 length is 14 residues. The CDR3 sequence: CASSEHQGRGELFF. As DNA, the CDR3 is TGTGCCAGCAGCGAACATCAGGGGCGAGGGGAGCTGTTTTTT.

The CDR3 DNA is TGTGCCACCAGCACCGGGACAGGGGGATTTCAAGAGACCCAGTACTTC. Its protein product is CATSTGTGGFQETQYF. V is TRBV15 and J is TRBJ2-5, with 11 bases identical to TRBD1. CDR1 is LNHNV, CDR2 YYDKDF, per germline (reference sequence). J gave up 2 bases and V 4 bases, and 6 bases lay outside the gene matches. The CDR3 loop spans 16 amino acids. Full variable domain (missing parts from reference TRBV15 and TRBJ2-5): DAMVIQNPRYQVTQFGKPVTLSCSQTLNHNVMYWYQQKSSQAPKLLFHYYDKDFNNEADTPDNFQSRRPNTSFCFLDIRSPGLGDTAMYLCATSTGTGGFQETQYFGPGTRLLVL.

The chain links TRBV14 to TRBJ2-2, with D perhaps TRBD2 (6 bases). The CDR3 length is 16 residues. The germline V gene encodes CDR1 SGHDN and CDR2 FVKESK. V shed 6 bases and J shed 5 bases, with 19 bases lying between them. CDR3 region: CASSLIGEADTGELFF. CDR3 bases: TGTGCCAGCAGTCTAATAGGGGAGGCCGATACCGGGGAGCTGTTTTTT.

The chain is built from TRBV18 and TRBJ1-1; D perhaps matches TRBD1 (5 bases). Germline values: CDR1 KGHSH, CDR2 LQKENI. Trimming took off 6 bases at V and 8 bases at J, with 16 bases between the two ends. The CDR3 runs to 13 residues. The CDR3 sequence is CASSQGGQSEAFF. CDR3 in DNA: TGTGCCAGCTCTCAGGGAGGCCAGAGCGAAGCTTTCTTT.

The J gene is TRBJ1-2, the V gene TRBV7-2; TRBD1 is a possible D gene (6 bases). This CDR3 has 13 residues. From germline, CDR1 is SGHTA and CDR2 FQGNSA. V was shortened by 5 bases and J by 8 bases, with 15 bases between the two germline ends. The chain's CDR3 is CASSPGAQGGYTF. The CDR3 coding sequence is TGTGCCAGCAGCCCAGGGGCACAGGGCGGCTACACCTTC.

In its sample, this clone was seen once. The chain has TRBV5-4 and TRBJ1-1, with D unclear. V gave up 5 bases and J gave up 6 bases, with 14 bases separating them. The CDR3 totals 13 residues. Germline CDR1 and CDR2: SGHNT and YYREEE (reference sequence). The CDR3 protein is CASSSTAASEAFF. The CDR3 coding sequence is TGTGCCAGCAGTTCCACCGCGGCCTCTGAAGCTTTCTTT.

This chain connects TRBV18 to TRBJ2-1; 7 bases agree with TRBD1. The trim removed 5 bases at V and 5 bases at J, leaving 6 bases unmatched. Germline CDR1 KGHSH, CDR2 LQKENI. This CDR3 is 14 amino acids long. This chain's CDR3 is CASSYQTGDNEQFF. In DNA form, the CDR3 reads TGTGCCAGCTCATATCAAACAGGGGACAATGAGCAGTTCTTC.

The V and J genes are TRBV27 and TRBJ1-5; 9 nucleotides agree with TRBD1. Germline V lookup: CDR1 MNHEY, CDR2 SMNVEV (reference sequence). Germline trimming cut 6 bases from V and 3 bases from J; bases unmatched to any gene: 12. This CDR3 is built from 17 residues. In DNA form, the CDR3 reads TGTGCCAGCAGCCTACGCCCCCGGGACAGGGACAATCAGCCCCAGCATTTT. This sequence encodes CASSLRPRDRDNQPQHF.

The V and J genes are TRBV10-1 and TRBJ1-4, with 8 positions matching TRBD1. Unmatched junction bases numbered 13, after V lost 0 bases and J lost 4 bases. The CDR3 runs 19 residues. CDR1 and CDR2 from the germline V gene are WNHNN and SYGVQD (reference sequence). The CDR3 bases are TGCGCCAGCAGTGAGTCGAACAAGACAGGGGCCGCCAGTAATGAAAAACTGTTTTTT. This sequence encodes CASSESNKTGAASNEKLFF.

Written as DNA, the CDR3 is TGTGCCAGCAGCTTGGTTGAGATTGAAGCTTTCTTT. This gives the protein CASSLVEIEAFF. The chain recombines TRBV7-9 with TRBJ1-1; D unresolved. This CDR3 region has 12 residues. Trimming pared 3 bases from V and 7 bases from J, leaving 9 bases between. CDR1 and CDR2 from the germline V gene are SEHNR and FQNEAQ (reference sequence).